Listed below are T cell receptor beta chains from one sample, sequenced in a study of early T cells in non-severe SARS-CoV-2 infection. TCRdb recomputed calls from the 5' RACE reads with MiXCR, one row per CDR3 protein. The table lists tens of thousands of distinct CDR3 sequences, around 12% of them singletons. Sequencing was carried out using whole blood. Receptor source: an adult who was a healthcare worker with PCR-confirmed SARS-CoV-2 infection or an uninfected control (not recorded which). CDR3s include the opening cysteine and the closing phenylalanine or tryptophan. Fields, in order: V gene, J gene, clone size, CDR3 protein. Clone size, where shown, is once, few, many, or a class for clones that have expanded.

V: TRBV5-1
J: TRBJ2-5
size: NA
CDR3: CASSLRRGAPETQYF

V: TRBV29-1
J: TRBJ2-7
size: many
CDR3: CSVAWWGSSYEQYF

V: TRBV7-9
J: TRBJ2-3
size: many
CDR3: CASSLDGRAQDTQYF

V: TRBV20-1
J: TRBJ1-1
size: NA
CDR3: CSAQQGDYTEAFF

V: TRBV15
J: TRBJ2-3
size: many
CDR3: CATSTRGSGGDTQYF

V: TRBV10-3
J: TRBJ1-2
size: few
CDR3: CAITGVENGYTF

V: TRBV7-9
J: TRBJ1-1
size: many
CDR3: CASSLSGTAEAFF

V: TRBV3-1
J: TRBJ1-2
size: NA
CDR3: CASSQEQPGYGYTF

V: TRBV5-1
J: TRBJ1-1
size: few
CDR3: CASSSPGQGPLNTEAFF

V: TRBV6-6
J: TRBJ2-7
size: NA
CDR3: CASSGQGTSDEQYF

V: TRBV18
J: TRBJ1-1
size: few
CDR3: CASSPQGAGMNTEAFF

V: TRBV27
J: TRBJ2-2
size: NA
CDR3: CASSLSPRSNTGELFF

V: TRBV30
J: TRBJ2-5
size: many
CDR3: CAWSVRGETQYF

V: TRBV18
J: TRBJ1-3
size: NA
CDR3: CASSPAASEGNTIYF

V: TRBV20-1
J: TRBJ1-1
size: few
CDR3: CSAKPSYRNTEAFF

V: TRBV6-6
J: TRBJ1-5
size: few
CDR3: CASLPQGGSNQPQHF

V: TRBV29-1
J: TRBJ1-5
size: NA
CDR3: CSVVSGVGQPQHF

V: TRBV29-1
J: TRBJ1-5
size: NA
CDR3: CSVGAGPYQPHHF

V: TRBV4-3
J: TRBJ1-1
size: few
CDR3: CASSLTENTEAFF

V: TRBV9
J: TRBJ2-7
size: few
CDR3: CASSVEGTDSYEQYF

V: TRBV28
J: TRBJ2-7
size: few
CDR3: CASSLTRLAGSYEQYF

V: TRBV5-1
J: TRBJ1-2
size: few
CDR3: CASKPGALDNYGYTF

V: TRBV20-1
J: TRBJ2-1
size: NA
CDR3: CSARDLVSGQTYNEQFF

V: TRBV2
J: TRBJ1-2
size: few
CDR3: CASTYEGTAYGYTF

V: TRBV6-6
J: TRBJ1-5
size: few
CDR3: CASRQAGAGGSNQPQHF

V: TRBV29-1
J: TRBJ2-5
size: NA
CDR3: CSVDTAGGLETQYF

V: TRBV29-1
J: TRBJ1-1
size: few
CDR3: CSVEDRAGGNTEAFF

V: TRBV30
J: TRBJ2-3
size: many
CDR3: CAWSVGVSTDTQYF

V: TRBV4-1
J: TRBJ1-6
size: few
CDR3: CASSIVPRESGLSINSPLHF

V: TRBV2
J: TRBJ2-4
size: many
CDR3: CASSGGGGVDIQYF

V: TRBV5-1
J: TRBJ2-7
size: NA
CDR3: CASSPDGSWNEQYF

V: TRBV19
J: TRBJ2-5
size: many
CDR3: CASSIGFTDQETQYF

V: TRBV25-1
J: TRBJ2-6
size: few
CDR3: CASRGGGTVGANVLTF

V: TRBV6-5
J: TRBJ2-7
size: NA
CDR3: CASSSRDRGNEQYF

V: TRBV18
J: TRBJ2-7
size: many
CDR3: CASSTGTGYYEQYF

V: TRBV20-1
J: TRBJ2-1
size: few
CDR3: CSAPTALSPYNEQFF

V: TRBV7-9
J: TRBJ2-1
size: few
CDR3: CASSTAGTSSSYNEQFF

V: TRBV6-2/TRBV6-3
J: TRBJ2-7
size: many
CDR3: CASSYSDTYEQYF

V: TRBV18
J: TRBJ2-5
size: NA
CDR3: CASSGQAQETQYF

V: TRBV12-3/TRBV12-4
J: TRBJ1-4
size: many
CDR3: CASSGQTNEKLFF

V: TRBV6-6
J: TRBJ2-3
size: NA
CDR3: CASRTGEATQYF

V: TRBV6-2/TRBV6-3
J: TRBJ2-7
size: NA
CDR3: CASSYSGRGGYEQYF

V: TRBV30
J: TRBJ1-3
size: NA
CDR3: CAWSVSSGNTIYF

V: TRBV6-5
J: TRBJ2-6
size: NA
CDR3: CASSSPGSSGANVLTF

V: TRBV28
J: TRBJ1-6
size: NA
CDR3: CASSLVTYNSPLHF

V: TRBV5-1
J: TRBJ2-7
size: few
CDR3: CASSSTGASSYEQYF

V: TRBV5-5
J: TRBJ2-7
size: once
CDR3: CASSLVAGGTYEQYF

V: TRBV18
J: TRBJ1-5
size: many
CDR3: CASSLYQGNEPQHF

V: TRBV19
J: TRBJ2-1
size: many
CDR3: CASSIGHRGGNEQFF

V: TRBV5-1
J: TRBJ2-2
size: NA
CDR3: CASSSRGLNTGELFF